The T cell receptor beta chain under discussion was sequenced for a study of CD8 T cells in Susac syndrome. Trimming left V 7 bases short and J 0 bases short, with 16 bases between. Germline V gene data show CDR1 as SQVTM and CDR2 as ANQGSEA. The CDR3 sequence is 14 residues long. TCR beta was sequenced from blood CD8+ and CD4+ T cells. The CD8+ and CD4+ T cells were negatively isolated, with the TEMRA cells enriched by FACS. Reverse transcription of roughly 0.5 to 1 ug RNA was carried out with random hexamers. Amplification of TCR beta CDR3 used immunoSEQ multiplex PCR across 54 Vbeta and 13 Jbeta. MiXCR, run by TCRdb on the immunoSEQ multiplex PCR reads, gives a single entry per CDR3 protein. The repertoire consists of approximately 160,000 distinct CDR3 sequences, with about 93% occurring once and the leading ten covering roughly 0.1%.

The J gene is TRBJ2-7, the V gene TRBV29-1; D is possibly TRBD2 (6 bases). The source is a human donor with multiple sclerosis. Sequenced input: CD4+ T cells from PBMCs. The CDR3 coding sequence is TGCAGCGGACTAGGGGACGGGTACTCCTACGAGCAGTACTTC. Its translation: CSGLGDGYSYEQYF.